Below, one TCR beta chain is given with its context. The sample is drawn from a study of technical replicates of blood from a handful of donors. Data came from immunoSEQ multiplex PCR; TCRdb stores just in-frame clones and leaves some out. The sample gives 65,000 to 70,000 clones, 75% to 90% of which show up once; roughly 5% is in the top ten. V gave up 5 bases and J gave up 5 bases; unmatched junction bases: 7. The CDR3 extends over 14 amino acids. Germline CDR1 is SGHVS and CDR2 is FQNEAQ. The chain joins TRBV7-8 to TRBJ2-5; the match to TRBD2 covers 8 bases. The source is a human donor in good health. Some clones in this sample may be carry-over from other donors' samples. The specimen was PBMCs. The CDR3 here is CASSPPGLGETQYF. The CDR3 region has the DNA TGTGCCAGCAGCCCGCCGGGACTAGGGGAGACCCAGTACTTC.